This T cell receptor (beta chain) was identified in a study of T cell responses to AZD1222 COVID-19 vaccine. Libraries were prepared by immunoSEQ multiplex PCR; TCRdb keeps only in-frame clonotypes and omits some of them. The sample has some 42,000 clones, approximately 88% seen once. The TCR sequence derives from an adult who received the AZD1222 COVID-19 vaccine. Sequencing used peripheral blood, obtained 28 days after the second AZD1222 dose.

The CDR3 sequence: CASSLEGSSGNTIYF. CDR3 coding DNA: TGTGCCAGCAGCTTAGAGGGGAGCTCTGGAAACACCATATATTTT. The rearrangement joins TRBV11-1 to TRBJ1-3; possible D gene TRBD1, 5 bases. This CDR3 region has 15 residues. V gave up 1 base and J gave up 0 bases, with 7 bases separating them. From germline, CDR1 is SGHAT and CDR2 FQDESV (reference sequence).